One sample yielded the 32 T cell receptor beta chains listed below, sequenced in a study of cytomegalovirus exposure and HLA in healthy donors. Use of 60 Vbeta and 13 Jbeta primers characterized the PCR. Using immunoSEQ multiplex PCR, the repertoire was profiled, and TCRdb retains in-frame clones only, with some absent. The sample consists of 150,000 to 200,000 clones, 75% of them appearing once. Sequencing was done on a sample of PBMCs. These receptors were collected from a male donor in good health and CMV-seronegative.

The V call is TRBV29-1, the J call TRBJ1-1; 10 bases agree with TRBD1. This CDR3 comprises 14 residues. The J segment lost 2 bases and the V segment lost 6 bases, leaving 6 bases of the junction unmatched. Germline V gene lookup returns CDR1 SQVTM and CDR2 ANQGSEA. In DNA, the CDR3 is TGCAGCGTCCTGACAGGGGGCATTAACACTGAAGCTTTCTTT. Translating gives CSVLTGGINTEAFF. Full variable domain (missing parts from reference TRBV29-1 and TRBJ1-1): SAVISQKPSRDICQRGTSLTIQCQVDSQVTMMFWYRQQPGQSLTLIATANQGSEATYESGFVIDKFPISRPNLTFSTLTVSNMSPEDSSIYLCSVLTGGINTEAFFGQGTRLTVV.

The chain employs TRBV7-2 and TRBJ2-7, with 7 bases aligning to TRBD1. V shed 5 bases, J shed 1 base, and the junction held 8 bases outside the gene matches. Germline V lookup: CDR1 SGHTA, CDR2 FQGNSA. CDR3 size: 15 residues. CDR3 sequence reads: CASSLKGAGSYEQYF. The DNA for the CDR3 is TGTGCCAGCAGCCTTAAGGGGGCAGGATCCTACGAGCAGTACTTC.

This rearrangement joins TRBV5-4 to TRBJ2-1; the D gene is possibly TRBD2 (5 bases). The CDR3 runs to 14 residues. In germline, CDR1 is SGHNT, CDR2 YYREEE (reference sequence). Trimming took off 4 bases at V and 0 bases at J, with 8 bases between the two ends. The DNA of the CDR3 is TGTGCCAGCAGCCCGGGGAGCTCCTACAATGAGCAGTTCTTC. Protein product: CASSPGSSYNEQFF.

This clone was detected only once. The genes are TRBV11-2 and TRBJ2-5; perhaps TRBD2 as D (5 bases). V was trimmed by 5 bases and J by 1 base, leaving 8 bases between them. The CDR3 runs to 13 residues. Germline CDR1 SGHAT, CDR2 FQNNGV. The CDR3 DNA sequence: TGTGCCAGCAGCCACGGGGTCCAAGAGACCCAGTACTTC. As protein: CASSHGVQETQYF. The full variable domain, rest sourced from reference TRBV11-2 and TRBJ2-5, is EAGVAQSPRYKIIEKRQSVAFWCNPISGHATLYWYQQILGQGPKLLIQFQNNGVVDDSQLPKDRFSAERLKGVDSTLKIQPAKLEDSAVYLCASSHGVQETQYFGPGTRLLVL.

About this clone: An end of the junction differs from the germline gene, which may be a read error. The V and J genes are TRBV7-9 and TRBJ1-5, with D possibly matching TRBD1 (6 bases). This CDR3 spans 17 amino acids. Germline assignment: CDR1 SEHNR and CDR2 FQNEAQ (reference sequence). In nucleotides, the CDR3 is TGTTCCAGCAGCTTAGTCGGGCAGGGGTATGGGAATCAGCCCCAGCATTTT. It is translated as CSSSLVGQGYGNQPQHF. Full variable domain (outside the CDR3, taken from reference TRBV7-9 and TRBJ1-5): DTGVSQNPRHKITKRGQNVTFRCDPISEHNRLYWYRQTLGQGPEFLTYFQNEAQLEKSRLLSDRFSAERPKGSFSTLEIQRTEQGDSAMYLCSSSLVGQGYGNQPQHFGDGTRLSIL.

In its sample, this clone was seen a few times. The chain links TRBV6-5 to TRBJ2-1; D unclear. The V gene lost 5 bases and the J gene lost 4 bases, with 6 bases spanning the gap. This CDR3 contains 12 residues. CDR1 and CDR2 from the germline V gene are MNHEY and SVGAGI. In DNA form, the CDR3 reads TGTGCCAGCAGTGCTATTTACAATGAGCAGTTCTTC. Translated, it gives CASSAIYNEQFF.

This clone has only a few counts. This chain joins TRBV2 and TRBJ1-4, with 10 bases identical to TRBD1. V was clipped by 4 bases and J by 5 bases; unmatched bases: 1. The CDR3 consists of 14 residues. Germline assignment: CDR1 SNHLY and CDR2 FYNNEI. CDR3 nucleotide sequence: TGTGCCAGCAGTGCGGACAGGGGGAATGAAAAACTGTTTTTT. Translating it yields CASSADRGNEKLFF. Filled out from reference TRBV2 and TRBJ1-4, the complete variable domain reads EPEVTQTPSHQVTQMGQEVILRCVPISNHLYFYWYRQILGQKVEFLVSFYNNEISEKSEIFDDQFSVERPDGSNFTLKIRSTKLEDSAMYFCASSADRGNEKLFFGSGTQLSVL.

The chain combines TRBV11-2 with TRBJ2-1, with 9 nucleotides matching TRBD1. This CDR3 is built from 14 residues. The V gene's germline CDR1 is SGHAT and CDR2 FQNNGV. The J segment lost 5 bases and the V segment lost 5 bases, leaving 4 bases of the junction unmatched. CDR3 coding DNA: TGTGCCAGCAGCGGGACAGGGAAGGACAATGAGCAGTTCTTC. This translates into CASSGTGKDNEQFF.

The chain employs TRBV6-1 and TRBJ1-5; 7 positions match TRBD1. This CDR3 comprises 14 residues. The junction had 4 bases not matched to a gene; V was cut back by 6 bases and J by 2 bases. CDR1 MNHNS and CDR2 SASEGT come from the germline V gene. CDR3 amino acids: CASRTGVGNQPQHF. In nucleotides, the CDR3 is TGTGCCAGCAGAACAGGGGTGGGCAATCAGCCCCAGCATTTT.

The rearrangement uses TRBV19 and TRBJ1-2, with D unresolved. The V gene's germline CDR1 is LNHDA and CDR2 SQIVND (reference sequence). The V gene lost 5 bases and the J gene lost 2 bases, with 15 bases spanning the gap. This CDR3 contains 15 residues. The CDR3 protein is CASSWPRVVNYGYTF. CDR3 nucleotides: TGTGCCAGTAGTTGGCCACGGGTTGTGAACTATGGCTACACCTTC.

CDR3 DNA sequence: TGTGCCAGCAGTTTGAGGTATGAAAAACTGTTTTTT. It codes for CASSLRYEKLFF. The chain couples TRBV28 to TRBJ1-4; D gene unclear. The germline V gene has CDR1 MDHEN and CDR2 SYDVKM. This CDR3 has 12 residues. V was clipped by 3 bases and J by 6 bases, with 5 bases between them.

This clone was counted once. This sequence joins TRBV29-1 and TRBJ1-1, with D possibly matching TRBD1 (5 bases). V gave up 7 bases and J gave up 5 bases, with 14 bases separating them. The CDR3 consists of 12 residues. The germline CDR1 and CDR2 sequences are SQVTM and ANQGSEA. The CDR3 sequence is CSALGLWTEAFF. The CDR3 DNA sequence: TGCAGCGCCCTGGGGCTATGGACTGAAGCTTTCTTT.

The chain uses TRBV30 and TRBJ1-5; tentatively, D is TRBD1 (6 bases). Trimming removed 0 bases at V and 3 bases at J, with 27 bases between. The CDR3 runs to 20 residues. Germline V gene sequence: CDR1 GTSNPN, CDR2 SVGIG (reference sequence). The CDR3 nucleotides read TGTGCCTGGAGTGTAGGCCGCCCGAGGGTCAGACAGGCATACAATCAGCCCCAGCATTTT. This translates into CAWSVGRPRVRQAYNQPQHF.

The V gene is TRBV6-1, the J gene TRBJ2-1, with D possibly matching TRBD2 (6 bases). The CDR3 totals 16 residues. V was clipped by 1 base and J by 4 bases, with 14 bases between them. Germline V gene sequence: CDR1 MNHNS, CDR2 SASEGT. CDR3 amino acids: CASSEGLAVTYNEQFF. The CDR3 coding sequence is TGTGCCAGCAGTGAAGGGTTAGCGGTGACTTACAATGAGCAGTTCTTC.

The CDR3 DNA sequence: TGTGCCAGCAAGCGGACAGGGGGCCTGAATTCACCCCTCCACTTT. Amino acids: CASKRTGGLNSPLHF. The chain is built from TRBV2 and TRBJ1-6, with 11 bases aligning to TRBD1. There are 15 residues in the CDR3. Trimming took 7 bases from V and 7 from J; bases not matched to a gene: 6. Germline V CDR1 and CDR2: SNHLY, FYNNEI. The full variable domain, completed using reference TRBV2 and TRBJ1-6, is EPEVTQTPSHQVTQMGQEVILRCVPISNHLYFYWYRQILGQKVEFLVSFYNNEISEKSEIFDDQFSVERPDGSNFTLKIRSTKLEDSAMYFCASKRTGGLNSPLHFGNGTRLTVT.

The chain combines TRBV19 with TRBJ2-7; TRBD1 agrees at 11 bases. Germline lookup yields CDR1 LNHDA and CDR2 SQIVND (reference sequence). The V and J ends lost 5 bases and 4 bases, in that order; junction bases with no gene match: 10. The CDR3 covers 16 residues. The CDR3 sequence is CASSLYSGTGGYEQYF. CDR3 DNA sequence: TGTGCCAGTAGTCTTTACTCCGGGACAGGGGGTTACGAGCAGTACTTC.

V usage is TRBV19 and J usage is TRBJ1-3, with 8 bases lining up with TRBD1. CDR3 length: 17 amino acids. Germline V gene sequence: CDR1 LNHDA, CDR2 SQIVND (reference sequence). The V segment lost 6 bases and the J segment 0 bases; nucleotides outside the gene matches: 10. Here the CDR3 DNA reads TGTGCCAGTAGAGCCGGGACAGGCTTTGACTCTGGAAACACCATATATTTT. Translating it yields CASRAGTGFDSGNTIYF.

The J gene is TRBJ2-5, the V gene TRBV19, with D maybe TRBD2 (7 bases). The CDR3 sequence is 13 residues long. The V and J ends lost 10 bases and 5 bases respectively, with 17 bases between them. Looked up from germline, CDR1 is LNHDA and CDR2 is SQIVND (reference sequence). This CDR3 is CATSGGGRETQYF. CDR3 bases: TGTGCCACCTCCGGCGGGGGCCGGGAGACCCAGTACTTC.

This clone appeared once. The chain has TRBV2 and TRBJ1-6; 9 nucleotides agree with TRBD1. With V trimmed by 6 bases and J by 5 bases, 5 bases remained unmatched. Germline V gene sequence: CDR1 SNHLY, CDR2 FYNNEI. The CDR3 is made up of 15 amino acids. CDR3 region: CASSGQGTNNSPLHF. The CDR3 region has the DNA TGTGCCAGCAGCGGACAGGGGACGAATAATTCACCCCTCCACTTT.

Only a few counts were recorded for this clone. The chain links TRBV6-5 to TRBJ2-7, with 7 bases lining up with TRBD1. CDR1 is MNHEY, CDR2 SVGAGI, per germline. Trimming cost V 5 bases and J 3 bases; bases outside gene matches: 1. This CDR3 region has 12 residues. The DNA for the CDR3 is TGTGCCAGCAGTCGGGACAGCTACGAGCAGTACTTC. This gives the protein CASSRDSYEQYF.

The chain has TRBV28 and TRBJ2-1; TRBD1 aligns across 7 bases. CDR1 and CDR2 from the germline V gene are MDHEN and SYDVKM. This CDR3 contains 15 residues. J was trimmed by 0 bases and V by 6 bases; bases with no gene match: 5. The CDR3 sequence: CASSSGTDSYNEQFF. CDR3 DNA: TGTGCCAGCAGCTCCGGGACAGACTCCTACAATGAGCAGTTCTTC. Supplemented by reference TRBV28 and TRBJ2-1, the full variable domain reads DVKVTQSSRYLVKRTGEKVFLECVQDMDHENMFWYRQDPGLGLRLIYFSYDVKMKEKGDIPEGYSVSREKKERFSLILESASTNQTSMYLCASSSGTDSYNEQFFGPGTRLTVL.

The V gene is TRBV5-1, the J gene TRBJ2-1; the D is unclear. V lost 1 base to trimming and J lost 1 base, with 6 bases between them. The CDR3 is 14 residues long. Germline lookup yields CDR1 SGHRS and CDR2 YFSETQ. The CDR3 nucleotides are TGCGCCAGCAGCTTGACGAGTTCCTACAATGAGCAGTTCTTC. Its protein is CASSLTSSYNEQFF.

The DNA of the CDR3 is TGCGCCAGCAGTGATATCAGGGTGGGGGCCAACGTCCTGACTTTC. Translation: CASSDIRVGANVLTF. The chain joins TRBV10-1 to TRBJ2-6; D is possibly TRBD1 (5 bases). The germline V gene has CDR1 WNHNN and CDR2 SYGVQD (reference sequence). V lost 3 bases, J lost 4 bases, and 10 bases lay in between. The CDR3 length is 15 residues.

The J gene is TRBJ2-7, the V gene TRBV21-1; TRBD2, the table's D call, was not compared with the DNA. TRBV21-1 is an annotated pseudogene. The CDR3 length is 14 residues. The CDR3 region is CASSQMDGGGEQYF. Here the CDR3 DNA reads TGTGCCAGCAGCCAAATGGACGGGGGTGGGGAGCAGTACTTC.

The chain links TRBV5-1 to TRBJ2-3, with TRBD1 matching over 8 bases. V lost 4 bases to trimming and J lost 2 bases; unmatched junction nucleotides: 9. Germline V gene lookup returns CDR1 SGHRS and CDR2 YFSETQ. The CDR3 contains 16 residues. CDR3 nucleotides: TGCGCCAGCAGCCCGACCCGGACAGGGCTCACAGATACGCAGTATTTT. It yields the protein CASSPTRTGLTDTQYF.

J is TRBJ1-1 and V is TRBV5-1, with 9 bases fitting TRBD1. The CDR3 spans 18 residues. J lost 3 bases, V lost 2 bases, and 14 bases had no gene match. CDR1 and CDR2 from the germline V gene are SGHRS and YFSETQ. CDR3 in amino acids: CASSLQGARRSSDTEAFF. CDR3 sequence (DNA): TGCGCCAGCAGCTTACAGGGGGCGCGACGGTCCAGTGACACTGAAGCTTTCTTT.

This sequence joins TRBV6-6 and TRBJ1-2, with D unresolved. The CDR3 covers 14 residues. The ends were cut back, 5 bases at V and 5 bases at J, with 15 bases in the middle. Germline CDR1 is MNHNY and CDR2 is SVGAGI (reference sequence). The CDR3 nucleotides read TGTGCCAGCAGTGCCTCCGGGAACGAATATGGCTACACCTTC. It yields the protein CASSASGNEYGYTF.

The chain recombines TRBV18 with TRBJ2-3; 7 bases align to TRBD1. The CDR3 totals 15 residues. In germline, CDR1 is KGHSH, CDR2 LQKENI. Trimming cost V 1 base and J 3 bases; bases outside gene matches: 4. The CDR3 is CASSPRDSGTDTQYF. CDR3 DNA: TGTGCCAGCTCACCACGGGACAGTGGGACAGATACGCAGTATTTT. The full variable domain, rest sourced from reference TRBV18 and TRBJ2-3, is NAGVMQNPRHLVRRRGQEARLRCSPMKGHSHVYWYRQLPEEGLKFMVYLQKENIIDESGMPKERFSAEFPKEGPSILRIQQVVRGDSAAYFCASSPRDSGTDTQYFGPGTRLTVL.

This rearrangement joins TRBV11-2 to TRBJ2-1, with TRBD1 matching 10 bases. J lost 5 bases, V lost 6 bases, and 7 bases had no gene match. Germline V gene lookup returns CDR1 SGHAT and CDR2 FQNNGV. This CDR3 contains 15 residues. CDR3 nucleotides: TGTGCCAGCAGACAGGGACAGGGGTACAACAATGAGCAGTTCTTC. Encoded protein: CASRQGQGYNNEQFF.

The chain has TRBV6-1 and TRBJ1-1; TRBD1 agrees at 9 bases. The CDR3 contains 15 residues. From germline, CDR1 is MNHNS and CDR2 SASEGT. J was trimmed by 3 bases and V by 5 bases; bases with no gene match: 7. The CDR3 region is CASSTTGTGYTEAFF. CDR3 nucleotides: TGTGCCAGCAGTACCACCGGGACAGGGTACACTGAAGCTTTCTTT.

The V and J genes are TRBV14 and TRBJ1-2; D ambiguous. The CDR3 length is 14 residues. V was clipped by 0 bases and J by 4 bases, with 9 bases between them. The germline CDR1 and CDR2 sequences are SGHDN and FVKESK. The CDR3 loop is CASSQDLYSYGYTF. Written as DNA, the CDR3 is TGTGCCAGCAGCCAAGATCTTTACAGCTATGGCTACACCTTC.

V gene TRBV21-1 combines with J gene TRBJ2-5; TRBD2 is taken as the D call from the table, unchecked against the DNA. TRBV21-1 is labeled a pseudogene. This CDR3 is built from 15 residues. The CDR3: CASMAPEVPPETQYF. The DNA of the CDR3 is TGTGCCAGCATGGCCCCAGAGGTCCCCCCAGAGACCCAGTACTTC.